This record concerns one T cell receptor (beta chain) sequence. Antigen unknown. The source of the sample is a study of T cell responses to AZD1222 COVID-19 vaccine. Study-level results: Only six or seven AZD1222 recipients tested seropositive at baseline. Vaccination with two AZD1222 doses was followed by a rise in Spike-specific TCR breadth and depth. Spike was spanned by vaccine-associated CD4 TCRs, with dominance at 160-218 and 743-854.

This table comes from immunoSEQ multiplex PCR, and its TCRdb copy is limited to in-frame clones, with some not included. The data show about 160,000 clones, with approximately 94% seen just once and 5.1% held by the top ten. The sample was peripheral blood, taken 28 days after the second AZD1222 dose. The receptor comes from an adult who received the AZD1222 COVID-19 vaccine.

In nucleotides, the CDR3 is TGTGCCACCAGCAGGGAACAACCGGGACAGGGAGGCACTGAAGCTTTCTTT. It encodes CATSREQPGQGGTEAFF. The chain employs TRBV15 and TRBJ1-1; TRBD1 aligns across 9 bases. The trim removed 3 bases at V and 4 bases at J, leaving 12 bases unmatched. Germline lookup yields CDR1 LNHNV and CDR2 YYDKDF (reference sequence). The CDR3 spans 17 residues.